These 5 T cell receptor beta chains originate from one sample sequenced in a study of glioma-infiltrating T cells after dendritic cell vaccination. The table came from immunoSEQ multiplex PCR; TCRdb's copy has only in-frame clones and leaves some out. Seen here are 85,000 to 100,000 clones, 75% to 90% observed once, and the top ten hold around 8.5%. Sample time point: after dendritic cell vaccination, including at tumor progression/relapse. This sample comprised blood, obtained after dendritic cell vaccination. These receptors came from a human donor with glioblastoma.

The V call is TRBV9, the J call TRBJ2-1, with 14 bases aligning to TRBD2. The CDR3 is 15 amino acids. In germline, CDR1 is SGDLS, CDR2 YYNGEE. The V segment lost 2 bases and the J segment 9 bases; nucleotides outside the gene matches: 4. As DNA, the CDR3 is TGTGCCAGCAGCGTGGGACTAGCGGGAGCCCTTGAGCAGTTCTTC. Translated, it gives CASSVGLAGALEQFF.

This clone was counted only a few times. This sequence joins TRBV28 and TRBJ2-1, with D hard to call. Germline CDR1 MDHEN, CDR2 SYDVKM. The V and J ends lost 8 bases and 3 bases respectively, with 11 bases between them. The CDR3 totals 13 residues. The CDR3 protein is CASRVAIYNEQFF. CDR3 in DNA: TGTGCCAGCCGGGTCGCTATCTACAATGAGCAGTTCTTC.

The CDR3 reads CASSPGAGNRRQYF. CDR3 DNA: TGTGCCAGCAGCCCGGGTGCAGGGAATCGTAGGCAGTACTTC. The chain employs TRBV9 and TRBJ2-7, with a possible D match to TRBD1 (5 bases). Germline V gene sequence: CDR1 SGDLS, CDR2 YYNGEE. The CDR3 totals 14 residues. The V end lost 4 bases, the J end lost 9 bases, and 20 bases lay between the germline ends.

This chain connects TRBV7-2 to TRBJ2-1; perhaps TRBD1 as D (5 bases). V was clipped by 5 bases and J by 7 bases, with 21 bases between them. This CDR3 has 16 residues. The germline V gene has CDR1 SGHTA and CDR2 FQGNSA. CDR3 region: CASSQRLGRSWNEQFF. The DNA of the CDR3 is TGTGCCAGCAGCCAAAGGTTGGGGCGGTCTTGGAATGAGCAGTTCTTC.

The V gene is TRBV9, the J gene TRBJ2-5; tentatively, D is TRBD2 (5 bases). TRBJ2-7 explains the end of the DNA better; the J call may be wrong. From germline, CDR1 is SGDLS and CDR2 YYNGEE. The CDR3 extends over 16 amino acids. The CDR3: CASSVGPSPLYYEQYF. The CDR3 nucleotides are TGTGCCAGCAGCGTAGGACCTAGCCCCTTATACTACGAGCAGTACTTC.